The present T cell receptor beta chain was sequenced within a study of cytomegalovirus exposure and HLA in healthy donors. J gave up 1 base and V 3 bases, and 8 bases lay outside the gene matches. This CDR3 is built from 17 residues. Per the germline V gene, CDR1 is SGHAT and CDR2 is FQNNGV. The PCR ran on 60 Vbeta and 13 Jbeta primers. TCRdb's table, derived via immunoSEQ multiplex PCR, lists solely in-frame clones and lacks some. The data contain about 170,000 clones, 75% to 90% of them seen just once; the ten biggest clones take up 2% to 2.5%. This clone was detected only once. The sequence was obtained from a male donor in good health and CMV-seronegative. The rearrangement joins TRBV11-2 to TRBJ2-3; 9 bases map to TRBD2. Source material: PBMCs. In nucleotides, the CDR3 is TGTGCCAGCAGCTTCCAACCTTGGACTAGCGGCACAGATACGCAGTATTTT. Translation: CASSFQPWTSGTDTQYF.